These 17 T cell receptor beta chains share one sample of origin, sequenced in a study of metastatic and nonmetastatic thyroid tumors. MiXCR re-clonotyped the PCR reads for TCRdb. The table includes tens of thousands of clones, around 33% detected once. All patients were untreated before thyroid surgery. Input material: tumor tissue. Receptors were obtained from a female donor with papillary thyroid cancer or a benign thyroid nodule (not recorded which). Some clones in this sample may be carry-over from other donors' samples.

This chain connects TRBV20-1 to TRBJ2-2, with TRBD1 matching over 7 bases. With 1 base clipped from V and 2 bases from J, the junction kept 1 base outside the gene matches. The CDR3 has 14 amino acids. Germline assignment: CDR1 DFQATT and CDR2 SNEGSKA (reference sequence). This chain's CDR3 is CSARGQGNTGELFF. The DNA for the CDR3 is TGCAGTGCTAGAGGACAGGGAAACACCGGGGAGCTGTTTTTT.

This clone was counted a few times. The chain carries TRBV30 and TRBJ1-2; D is unclear. V was trimmed by 2 bases and J by 7 bases, leaving 14 bases between them. This CDR3 region has 13 residues. Germline V gives CDR1 GTSNPN, CDR2 SVGIG (reference sequence). In nucleotides, the CDR3 is TGTGCCTGGAGTCAGTTTGGCGGCGGTGGCTACACCTTC. Its translation is CAWSQFGGGGYTF.

This rearrangement joins TRBV7-8 to TRBJ2-7; 10 positions agree with TRBD1. In germline, CDR1 is SGHVS, CDR2 FQNEAQ. The CDR3 length is 17 residues. J gave up 6 bases and V 0 bases, and 11 bases lay outside the gene matches. The chain's CDR3 is CASSLAYWGQGWLEQYF. The CDR3 DNA follows: TGTGCCAGCAGCTTAGCGTACTGGGGACAGGGGTGGCTCGAGCAGTACTTC.

A remark on this clone: This likely comes from a read error, as the CDR3 has no conserved phenylalanine or tryptophan at its end. This chain links TRBV6-1 with TRBJ2-7, with D perhaps given as TRBD1 or TRBD2 (5 bases each). Trimming removed 6 bases from V and 3 bases from J, with 18 bases in between. This CDR3 region has 15 residues. In germline, CDR1 is MNHNS, CDR2 SASEGT. CDR3 amino acids: CASSHEGVGHYEQYL. Here the CDR3 DNA reads TGTGCCAGCAGCCACGAGGGCGTCGGACACTACGAGCAGTACTTA.

The chain employs TRBV11-2 and TRBJ1-6; tentatively, D is TRBD1 (6 bases). Trimming removed 5 bases at V and 10 bases at J, with 12 bases between. The germline V gene has CDR1 SGHAT and CDR2 FQNNGV. There are 13 residues in the CDR3. CDR3 DNA sequence: TGTGCCAGCAGCACAGGGTTTGAGTCACCCCTCCACTTT. It encodes CASSTGFESPLHF.

This clone showed up just a few times. CDR3 DNA sequence: TGTGCCAGCAGCTTAAACACCGGGGAGCTGTTTTTT. Amino acid sequence: CASSLNTGELFF. V is TRBV7-3 and J is TRBJ2-2; D gene uncertain. V lost 1 base, J lost 3 bases, and 0 bases lay in between. Germline V lookup: CDR1 SGHTA, CDR2 FQGTGA. The CDR3 has 12 residues.

This clone showed up just a few times. This chain joins TRBV15 and TRBJ2-3; D perhaps matches TRBD2 (7 bases). The germline gives CDR1 LNHNV, CDR2 YYDKDF (reference sequence). V gave up 0 bases and J gave up 0 bases, with 10 bases separating them. The CDR3 consists of 16 residues. The CDR3, as DNA: TGTGCCACCAGCAGAGATAGGGGGGGCAGCACAGATACGCAGTATTTT. This encodes CATSRDRGGSTDTQYF.

This clone was observed a few times. The rearrangement joins TRBV27 to TRBJ2-3; TRBD2 agrees at 9 bases. Germline CDR1 MNHEY, CDR2 SMNVEV (reference sequence). The CDR3 runs to 15 residues. The junction had 11 bases not matched to a gene; V was cut back by 4 bases and J by 9 bases. The CDR3 region has the DNA TGTGCCAGCAGTTCTACCACTAGCGGGTTAGGCACGCAGTATTTT. Its translation: CASSSTTSGLGTQYF.

This clone was detected a few times. This chain uses TRBV6-1 with TRBJ1-5; perhaps TRBD1 as D (5 bases). CDR1 and CDR2 (germline): MNHNS, SASEGT. This CDR3 has 15 amino acids. V gave up 1 base and J gave up 0 bases, with 7 bases separating them. As DNA, the CDR3 is TGTGCCAGCAGTGAAGGGACATTTAGCAATCAGCCCCAGCATTTT. This sequence encodes CASSEGTFSNQPQHF.

In this sample, this clone turned up a few times. The rearrangement joins TRBV28 to TRBJ2-7; D uncertain. Trimming removed 4 bases from V and 7 bases from J, with 17 bases in between. This CDR3 contains 14 residues. CDR1 MDHEN and CDR2 SYDVKM come from the germline V gene. CDR3 amino acids: CASSSPRASWEQYF. For the CDR3, the DNA is TGTGCCAGCAGTTCCCCCCGGGCCTCTTGGGAGCAGTACTTC. The full variable domain, rest sourced from reference TRBV28 and TRBJ2-7, is DVKVTQSSRYLVKRTGEKVFLECVQDMDHENMFWYRQDPGLGLRLIYFSYDVKMKEKGDIPEGYSVSREKKERFSLILESASTNQTSMYLCASSSPRASWEQYFGPGTRLTVT.

The rearrangement joins TRBV12-3 or TRBV12-4 to TRBJ2-5, with 12 bases matching TRBD2. This CDR3 is 15 amino acids long. With 9 bases clipped from V and 5 bases from J, the junction kept 10 bases outside the gene matches. CDR3 nucleotides: TGTGCCAGTAGAATCCTAGCGGGGGGGCGGGAGACCCAGTACTTC. Amino acid sequence: CASRILAGGRETQYF.

V usage is TRBV20-1 and J usage is TRBJ1-6; D may be TRBD1 (6 bases). Germline lookup yields CDR1 DFQATT and CDR2 SNEGSKA (reference sequence). V lost 5 bases and J lost 5, with 13 bases in between. CDR3 length: 14 residues. CDR3 sequence: CSAEQGYNNSPLHF. The CDR3 coding sequence is TGCAGTGCTGAACAGGGTTACAATAATTCACCCCTCCACTTT.

The chain combines TRBV20-1 with TRBJ1-6, with D maybe TRBD1 (5 bases). Germline V gene lookup returns CDR1 DFQATT and CDR2 SNEGSKA (reference sequence). The length of the CDR3 is 14 residues. Trimming took 2 bases from V and 7 from J, leaving 12 bases between them. This chain's CDR3 is CSARPLGTNSPLHF. As DNA, the CDR3 is TGCAGTGCTAGACCACTCGGGACCAATTCACCCCTCCACTTT.

The V gene is TRBV28, the J gene TRBJ1-2; D gene ambiguous. The CDR3 has 14 residues. CDR1 and CDR2 (germline): MDHEN, SYDVKM. The V end lost 6 bases, the J end lost 5 bases, and 16 bases lay between the germline ends. Here the CDR3 DNA reads TGTGCCAGCAGGTCCCCTGCTGGAGGGTATGGCTACACCTTC. Protein sequence: CASRSPAGGYGYTF.

This chain joins TRBV28 and TRBJ1-5; 7 positions agree with TRBD1. The V and J ends lost 1 base and 7 bases, in that order; junction bases with no gene match: 16. Germline V lookup: CDR1 MDHEN, CDR2 SYDVKM. The CDR3 length is 18 residues. The CDR3 nucleotides are TGTGCCAGCAGTTTATCAGGACAGGTGATCATAAGTCGACAGCCCCAGCATTTT. Its protein is CASSLSGQVIISRQPQHF.

This clone was counted at least ten times. V usage is TRBV20-1 and J usage is TRBJ2-3; 11 bases agree with TRBD2. The J segment lost 7 bases and the V segment lost 1 base, leaving 7 bases of the junction unmatched. The CDR3 runs 15 residues. The germline gives CDR1 DFQATT, CDR2 SNEGSKA (reference sequence). This CDR3 reads CSARVLAGGPHTQYF. As DNA, the CDR3 is TGCAGTGCTAGAGTATTAGCGGGAGGGCCGCATACGCAGTATTTT.

The V and J genes are TRBV11-2 and TRBJ2-1; 14 nucleotides align to TRBD2. Germline V gene data show CDR1 as SGHAT and CDR2 as FQNNGV. V dropped 1 base and J dropped 8; count of bases not matched to a gene: 4. CDR3 length: 16 residues. CDR3 sequence reads: CASSLVRTSGRYEQFF. The CDR3 nucleotides read TGTGCCAGCAGCTTAGTGAGGACTAGCGGGAGGTATGAGCAGTTCTTC.